What follows is one T cell receptor (beta chain) and its context. The data were obtained in a study of blood T cell repertoires in COVID-19. Study overall: The cDNA or gDNA used as material had been derived from T cells, B-cell-depleted T cells, or PBMCs.

Authors' data handling: Amplification of reference gene primers provided the estimated nucleated cell counts. Profiled with immunoSEQ multiplex PCR; TCRdb holds only in-frame clones, not every one. V and J calls and clone size are those listed in that table; D and trimming were worked out from the DNA. Found here are about 300,000 clones, around 87% of them singletons; the top ten hold around 1.4%. Germline CDR1 SGDLS, CDR2 YYNGEE. Unmatched junction bases numbered 6, after V lost 4 bases and J lost 7 bases. This CDR3 is 13 amino acids long. Sequenced: peripheral blood. The TCR comes from a man between 65 and 80 years old with acute or convalescent COVID-19. This rearrangement joins TRBV9 to TRBJ2-3, with TRBD2 matching 7 bases. The CDR3 nucleotides are TGTGCCAGCAGCCGACCCGGGGGGAATACGCAGTATTTT. Translation: CASSRPGGNTQYF.